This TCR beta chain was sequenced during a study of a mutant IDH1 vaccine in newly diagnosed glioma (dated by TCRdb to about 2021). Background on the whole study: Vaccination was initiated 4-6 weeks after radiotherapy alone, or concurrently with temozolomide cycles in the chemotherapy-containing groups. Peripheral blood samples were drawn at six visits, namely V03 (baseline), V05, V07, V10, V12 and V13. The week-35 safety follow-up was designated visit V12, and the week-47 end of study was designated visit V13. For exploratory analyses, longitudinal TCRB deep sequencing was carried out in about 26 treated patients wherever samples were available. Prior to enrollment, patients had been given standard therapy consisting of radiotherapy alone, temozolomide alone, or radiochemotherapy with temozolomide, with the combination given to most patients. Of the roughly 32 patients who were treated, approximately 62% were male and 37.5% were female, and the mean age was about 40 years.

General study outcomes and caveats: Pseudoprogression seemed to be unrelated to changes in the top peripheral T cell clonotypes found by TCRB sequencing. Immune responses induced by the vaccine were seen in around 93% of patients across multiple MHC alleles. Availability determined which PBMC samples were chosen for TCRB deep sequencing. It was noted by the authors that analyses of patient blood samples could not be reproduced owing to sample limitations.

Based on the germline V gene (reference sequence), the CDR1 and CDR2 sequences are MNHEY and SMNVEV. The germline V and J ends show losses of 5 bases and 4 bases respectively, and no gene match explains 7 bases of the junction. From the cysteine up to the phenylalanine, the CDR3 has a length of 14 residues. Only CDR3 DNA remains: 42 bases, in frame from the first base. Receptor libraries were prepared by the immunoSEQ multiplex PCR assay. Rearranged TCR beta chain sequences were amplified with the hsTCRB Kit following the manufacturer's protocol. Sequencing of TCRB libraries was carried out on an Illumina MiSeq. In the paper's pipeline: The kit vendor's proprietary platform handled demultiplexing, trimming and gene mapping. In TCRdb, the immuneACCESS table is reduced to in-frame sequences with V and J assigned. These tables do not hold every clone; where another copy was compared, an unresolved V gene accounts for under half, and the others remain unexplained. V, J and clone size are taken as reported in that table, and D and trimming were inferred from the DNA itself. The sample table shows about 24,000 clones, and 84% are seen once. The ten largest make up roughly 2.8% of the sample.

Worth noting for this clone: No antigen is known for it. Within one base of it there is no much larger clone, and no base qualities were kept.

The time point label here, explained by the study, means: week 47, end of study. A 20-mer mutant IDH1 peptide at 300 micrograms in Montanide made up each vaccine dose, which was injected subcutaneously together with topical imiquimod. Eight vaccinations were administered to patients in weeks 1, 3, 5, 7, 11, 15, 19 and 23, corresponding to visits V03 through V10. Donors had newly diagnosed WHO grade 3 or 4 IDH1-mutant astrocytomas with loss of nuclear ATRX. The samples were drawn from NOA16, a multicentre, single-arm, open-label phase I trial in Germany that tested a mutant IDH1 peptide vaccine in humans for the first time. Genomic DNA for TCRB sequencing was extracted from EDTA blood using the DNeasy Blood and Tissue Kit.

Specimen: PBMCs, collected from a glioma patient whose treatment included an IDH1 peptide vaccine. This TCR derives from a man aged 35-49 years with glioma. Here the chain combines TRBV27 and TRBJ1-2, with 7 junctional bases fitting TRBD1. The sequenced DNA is TGTGCCAGCAGTCCCAACAGGGGTGGCTATGGCTACACCTTC. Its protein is CASSPNRGGYGYTF.